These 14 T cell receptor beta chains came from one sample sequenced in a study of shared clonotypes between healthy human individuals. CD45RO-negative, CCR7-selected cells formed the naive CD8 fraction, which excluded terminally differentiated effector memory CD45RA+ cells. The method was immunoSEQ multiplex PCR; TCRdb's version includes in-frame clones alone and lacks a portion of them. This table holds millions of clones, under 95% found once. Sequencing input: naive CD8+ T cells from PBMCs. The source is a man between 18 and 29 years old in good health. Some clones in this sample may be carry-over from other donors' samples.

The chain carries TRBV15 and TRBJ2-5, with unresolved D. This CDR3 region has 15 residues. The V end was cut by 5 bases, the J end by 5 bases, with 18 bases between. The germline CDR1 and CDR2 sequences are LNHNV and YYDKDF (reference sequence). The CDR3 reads CATSDVMGAKETQYF. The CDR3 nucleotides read TGTGCCACCAGCGACGTTATGGGCGCCAAGGAGACCCAGTACTTC.

In DNA, the CDR3 is TGCGCCAGCAAAACCCCGGGACAGGGGGCTGATGCACACACCGGGGAGCTGTTTTTT. Translated, it gives CASKTPGQGADAHTGELFF. The V call is TRBV23-1, the J call TRBJ2-2; TRBD1 matches at 12 bases. TRBV23-1 is sorted into the ORF group, with uncertain function. Trimming removed 7 bases from V and 3 bases from J; junction bases left unmatched: 15. This CDR3 has 19 residues.

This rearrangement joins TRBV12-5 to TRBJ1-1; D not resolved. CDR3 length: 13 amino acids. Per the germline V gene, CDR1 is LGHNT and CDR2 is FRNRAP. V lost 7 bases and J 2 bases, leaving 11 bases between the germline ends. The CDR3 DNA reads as TGTGCTAGTGTTCACAACCCCAACACTGAAGCTTTCTTT. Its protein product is CASVHNPNTEAFF.

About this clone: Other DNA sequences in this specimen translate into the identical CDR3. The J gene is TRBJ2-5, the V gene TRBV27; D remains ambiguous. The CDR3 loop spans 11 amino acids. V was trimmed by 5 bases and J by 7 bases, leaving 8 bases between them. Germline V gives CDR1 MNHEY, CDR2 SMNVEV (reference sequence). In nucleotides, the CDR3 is TGTGCCAGCAGTCCAGGTGGGACCCAGTACTTC. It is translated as CASSPGGTQYF.

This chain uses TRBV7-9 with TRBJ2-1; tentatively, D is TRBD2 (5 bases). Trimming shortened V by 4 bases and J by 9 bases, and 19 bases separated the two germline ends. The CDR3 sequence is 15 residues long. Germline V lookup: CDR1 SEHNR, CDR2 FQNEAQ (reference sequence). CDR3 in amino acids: CASSSLSIVAGEQFF. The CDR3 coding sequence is TGTGCCAGCAGCTCTCTAAGCATAGTGGCGGGTGAGCAGTTCTTC.

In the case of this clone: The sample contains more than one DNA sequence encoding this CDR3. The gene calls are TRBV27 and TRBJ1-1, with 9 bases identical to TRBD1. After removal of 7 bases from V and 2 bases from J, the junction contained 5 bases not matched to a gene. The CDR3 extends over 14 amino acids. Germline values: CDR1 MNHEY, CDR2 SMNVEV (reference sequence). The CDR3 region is CASTPDRGNTEAFF. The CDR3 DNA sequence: TGTGCCAGCACCCCGGACAGGGGTAACACTGAAGCTTTCTTT.

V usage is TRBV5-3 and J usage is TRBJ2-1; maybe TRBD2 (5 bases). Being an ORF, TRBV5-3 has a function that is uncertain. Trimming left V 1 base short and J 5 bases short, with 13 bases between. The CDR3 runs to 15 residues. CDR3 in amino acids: CARSLFTSRDNEQFF. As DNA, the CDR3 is TGTGCCAGAAGCTTGTTTACTAGTAGGGACAATGAGCAGTTCTTC.

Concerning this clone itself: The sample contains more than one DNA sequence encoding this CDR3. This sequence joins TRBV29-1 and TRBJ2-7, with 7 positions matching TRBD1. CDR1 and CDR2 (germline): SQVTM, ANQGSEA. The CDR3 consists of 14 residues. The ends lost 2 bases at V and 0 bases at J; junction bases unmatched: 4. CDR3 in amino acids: CSVETTGSSYEQYF. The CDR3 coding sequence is TGCAGCGTTGAAACGACAGGGAGCTCCTACGAGCAGTACTTC.

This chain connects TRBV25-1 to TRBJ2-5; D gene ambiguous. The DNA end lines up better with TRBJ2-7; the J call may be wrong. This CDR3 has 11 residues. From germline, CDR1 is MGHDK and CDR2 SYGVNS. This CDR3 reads CASSEWYEQYF. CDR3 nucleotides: TGTGCCAGCAGTGAATGGTACGAGCAGTACTTC.

CDR3 in amino acids: CASSFLSWGSGDNEQFF. Here the CDR3 DNA reads TGCGCCAGCAGCTTTCTGTCTTGGGGTTCGGGGGACAATGAGCAGTTCTTC. The V gene is TRBV5-1, the J gene TRBJ2-1; weak D call: TRBD2 (6 bases). The germline CDR1 and CDR2 sequences are SGHRS and YFSETQ. CDR3 size: 17 residues. The V and J ends lost 2 bases and 5 bases respectively, with 20 bases between them.

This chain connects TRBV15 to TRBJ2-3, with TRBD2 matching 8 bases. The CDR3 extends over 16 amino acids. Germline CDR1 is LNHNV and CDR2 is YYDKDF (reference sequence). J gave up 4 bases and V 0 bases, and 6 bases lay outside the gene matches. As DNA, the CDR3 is TGTGCCACCAGCAGAGATCGGGAGGGCAGTGCAGATACGCAGTATTTT. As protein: CATSRDREGSADTQYF.

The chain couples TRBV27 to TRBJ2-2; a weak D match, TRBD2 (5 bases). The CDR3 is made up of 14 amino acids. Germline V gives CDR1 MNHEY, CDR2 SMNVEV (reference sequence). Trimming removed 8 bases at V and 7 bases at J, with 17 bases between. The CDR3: CASGPVGEGGELFF. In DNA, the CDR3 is TGTGCCAGCGGTCCCGTGGGTGAGGGCGGGGAGCTGTTTTTT.

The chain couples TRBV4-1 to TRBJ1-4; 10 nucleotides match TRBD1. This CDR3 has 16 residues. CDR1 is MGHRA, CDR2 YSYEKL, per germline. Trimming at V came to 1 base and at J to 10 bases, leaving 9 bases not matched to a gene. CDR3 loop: CASSQAPGQGKGKLFF. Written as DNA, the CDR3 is TGCGCCAGCAGCCAAGCTCCGGGACAGGGGAAGGGAAAACTGTTTTTT.

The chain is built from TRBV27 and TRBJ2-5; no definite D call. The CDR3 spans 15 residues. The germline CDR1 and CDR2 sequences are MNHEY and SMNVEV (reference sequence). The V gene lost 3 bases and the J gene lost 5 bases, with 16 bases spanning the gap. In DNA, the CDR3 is TGTGCCAGCAGTTTGTCTTCGGCGGTATTGGAGACCCAGTACTTC. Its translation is CASSLSSAVLETQYF.